These 14 T cell receptor beta chains share one sample of origin, sequenced in a study of T cell clonotyping in hematopoietic cell transplantation. Only in-frame clones appear in the TCRdb table, and some are missing; sequencing was by immunoSEQ multiplex PCR. In the table there are tens of thousands of clones, around 86% of which are singletons. Stated time point: recipient sample about 28 days before transplant, after cytoreduction. Specimen: peripheral blood mononuclear cells, collected before stem cell transplant. The receptors here all came from a man aged 60-69 years with biphenotypic leukemia. Some clones in this sample may be carry-over from other donors' samples.

The V call is TRBV20-1, the J call TRBJ2-2; D remains ambiguous. With 1 base removed from V and 7 bases from J, the gap between germline ends came to 4 bases. CDR3 length equals 11 residues. Germline V gene lookup returns CDR1 DFQATT and CDR2 SNEGSKA (reference sequence). CDR3 sequence (DNA): TGCAGTGCTAGAGGGGACGGGGAGCTGTTTTTT. As protein: CSARGDGELFF.

This chain links TRBV6-6 with TRBJ1-2, with a tentative D call TRBD1 (6 bases). The CDR3 has 16 residues. Trimming left V 2 bases short and J 2 bases short, with 15 bases between. Germline V lookup: CDR1 MNHNY, CDR2 SVGAGI (reference sequence). DNA of the CDR3: TGTGCCAGCAGTTACGGAGGCGTGGACAGCAACTATGGCTACACCTTC. This sequence encodes CASSYGGVDSNYGYTF.

The genes are TRBV5-1 and TRBJ1-4; a weak D match, TRBD1 (5 bases). The CDR3 covers 13 residues. CDR1 is SGHRS and CDR2 is YFSETQ in the germline V gene. Trimming removed 3 bases from V and 3 bases from J, with 6 bases in between. CDR3 bases: TGCGCCAGCAGCTGGGACCCTAATGAAAAACTGTTTTTT. It yields the protein CASSWDPNEKLFF.

The gene calls are TRBV29-1 and TRBJ2-5; D gene ambiguous. The CDR3 is made up of 12 amino acids. Germline CDR1 SQVTM, CDR2 ANQGSEA. The V end was cut by 4 bases, the J end by 5 bases, with 11 bases between. DNA of the CDR3: TGCAGCGTTGCGGCGACTTCGGAGACCCAGTACTTC. It is translated as CSVAATSETQYF.

This chain joins TRBV6-1 and TRBJ1-3; tentatively, D is TRBD1 (6 bases). V lost 4 bases to trimming and J lost 3 bases, with 13 bases between them. Looked up from germline, CDR1 is MNHNS and CDR2 is SASEGT. This CDR3 spans 15 amino acids. CDR3 region: CASSVTGGDGNTIYF. In DNA form, the CDR3 reads TGTGCCAGCAGTGTGACAGGAGGAGATGGAAACACCATATATTTT.

V is TRBV30 and J is TRBJ2-7, with D uncertain. The V and J ends lost 8 bases and 4 bases respectively, with 12 bases between them. The CDR3 covers 11 residues. Germline V lookup: CDR1 GTSNPN, CDR2 SVGIG (reference sequence). The CDR3 here is CAGSDRYEQYF. CDR3 nucleotides: TGTGCCGGATCGGACCGTTACGAGCAGTACTTC.

V and J are TRBV6-1 and TRBJ2-7; D not certain. The germline V gene has CDR1 MNHNS and CDR2 SASEGT. CDR3 length: 17 amino acids. Trimming removed 0 bases from V and 1 base from J, with 16 bases in between. CDR3 DNA: TGTGCCAGCAGTGAAGCGGAAGGCCGGCCTTCTTCCTACGAGCAGTACTTC. Translating gives CASSEAEGRPSSYEQYF.

This chain uses TRBV19 with TRBJ2-3; D perhaps matches TRBD2 (5 bases). The V end was cut by 0 bases, the J end by 7 bases, with 14 bases between. This CDR3 contains 15 residues. The germline V gene has CDR1 LNHDA and CDR2 SQIVND (reference sequence). The CDR3 nucleotides are TGTGCCAGTAGTATAGAGGACTTATCAAGGAATACGCAGTATTTT. Amino acids: CASSIEDLSRNTQYF.

This sequence joins TRBV11-3 and TRBJ2-1, with no clear D. V lost 1 base, J lost 4 bases, and 8 bases lay in between. Germline CDR1 SGHNT, CDR2 YENEEA. CDR3 size: 14 residues. The CDR3 DNA reads TGTGCCAGCAGCTTAGTGGGCTCATACAATGAGCAGTTCTTC. Encoded protein: CASSLVGSYNEQFF.

This chain links TRBV27 with TRBJ1-5; 11 bases are shared with TRBD1. The CDR3 runs to 16 residues. After removal of 6 bases from V and 4 bases from J, the junction contained 8 bases not matched to a gene. Germline V gene data show CDR1 as MNHEY and CDR2 as SMNVEV (reference sequence). CDR3 residues: CASRPGTGGGNQPQHF. CDR3 nucleotides: TGTGCCAGCAGGCCAGGGACAGGGGGTGGAAATCAGCCCCAGCATTTT.

The chain combines TRBV21-1 with TRBJ2-7. TRBV21-1 is listed as a pseudogene. The CDR3 contains 16 residues. DNA of the CDR3: TGTGCCAGCAGCAAGCTCGACCGCTTATTCTCCTACGAGCAGTACTTC. Encoded protein: CASSKLDRLFSYEQYF.

The chain couples TRBV30 to TRBJ1-3; possibly TRBD1 for D (5 bases). The germline V gene has CDR1 GTSNPN and CDR2 SVGIG (reference sequence). The germline V and J ends were trimmed by 2 bases and 4 bases, with 9 bases remaining between them. The CDR3 extends over 13 amino acids. The CDR3 reads CAWSRGGGNTIYF. The CDR3 DNA reads as TGTGCCTGGAGTAGGGGCGGAGGAAACACCATATATTTT.

The gene calls are TRBV27 and TRBJ1-4, with 8 nucleotides matching TRBD1. This CDR3 spans 16 amino acids. Per the germline V gene, CDR1 is MNHEY and CDR2 is SMNVEV (reference sequence). V was clipped by 6 bases and J by 7 bases; unmatched bases: 13. The CDR3 is CASSDKHGTGVEKLFF. The CDR3, as DNA: TGTGCCAGCAGCGATAAGCACGGGACAGGTGTTGAAAAACTGTTTTTT.

V and J are TRBV2 and TRBJ2-1; the D is unclear. The CDR3 consists of 13 residues. V gave up 2 bases and J gave up 3 bases, with 5 bases separating them. Germline CDR1 SNHLY, CDR2 FYNNEI. The CDR3: CASSEMDYNEQFF. DNA of the CDR3: TGTGCCAGCAGTGAAATGGACTACAATGAGCAGTTCTTC.